The entry below describes one T cell receptor beta chain. Its antigen is not identified. Averaging roughly 110 mL, one heparinised blood draw was given by each donor. As every portion of the isolated RNA was reverse transcribed, the sequencing read expressed TCRB transcripts. There were some 3.6 million reads on average in the naive, central memory and regulatory T cell samples. The repertoire was sequenced with immunoSEQ multiplex PCR; TCRdb's copy has only in-frame clones and lacks some. The table includes more than 55,000 clones, 40% to 60% detected once. This sample was included in a study of beta chain features in type 1 diabetes. Study overall: Patients were similar to healthy donors in age and gender (as well as in cell yields).

Study outcomes and limitations: Patients showed naive, central memory and Treg TCRB repertoires that appeared more similar than those of healthy donors. Moderately but significantly shorter TCRB CDR3s were found in Type 1 diabetes patients in all four CD4+ subsets.

The germline CDR1 and CDR2 sequences are ENHRY and SYGVKD. The ends lost 8 bases at V and 3 bases at J; junction bases unmatched: 16. CDR3 length equals 17 residues. Material for sequencing was Tregs from blood. The chain employs TRBV10-3 and TRBJ2-1; 7 nucleotides align to TRBD2. This clonotype was sampled from a woman between 40 and 50 years old with type 1 diabetes. CDR3 sequence (DNA): TGTGCCATCGGGGGATCGGACTTGGGACTACTCTACAATGAGCAGTTCTTC. This codes for CAIGGSDLGLLYNEQFF.